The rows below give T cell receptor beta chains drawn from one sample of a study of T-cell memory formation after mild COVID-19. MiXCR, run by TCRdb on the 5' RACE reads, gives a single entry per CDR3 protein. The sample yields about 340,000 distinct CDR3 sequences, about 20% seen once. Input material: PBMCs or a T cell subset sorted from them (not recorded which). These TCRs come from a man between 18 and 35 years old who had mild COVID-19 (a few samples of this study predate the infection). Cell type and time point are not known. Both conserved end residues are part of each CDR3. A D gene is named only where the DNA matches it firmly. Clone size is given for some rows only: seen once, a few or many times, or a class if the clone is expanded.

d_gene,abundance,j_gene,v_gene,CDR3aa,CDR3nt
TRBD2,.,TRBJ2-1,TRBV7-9,CASSSTALAGPSSYNEQFF,TGTGCCAGCAGCTCTACGGCACTAGCGGGTCCAAGCTCCTACAATGAGCAGTTCTTC
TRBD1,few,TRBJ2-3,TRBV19,CASSILVTGGVDTQYF,TGTGCCAGTAGTATACTTGTGACAGGGGGTGTAGATACGCAGTATTTT
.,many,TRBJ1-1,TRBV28,CASSPIMGGMNTEAFF,TGTGCCAGCAGTCCCATAATGGGGGGGATGAACACTGAAGCTTTCTTT
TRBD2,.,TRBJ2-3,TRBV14,CASSQERTSGGPGDTQYF,TGTGCCAGCAGCCAAGAAAGGACTAGCGGGGGGCCCGGAGATACGCAGTATTTT
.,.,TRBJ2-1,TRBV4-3,CASSQDRLSYNEQFF,TGCGCCAGCAGCCAAGATCGGCTATCCTACAATGAGCAGTTCTTC
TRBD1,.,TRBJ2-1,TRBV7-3,CASSRDRVGYNEQFF,TGTGCCAGCAGCCGCGACAGGGTTGGATACAATGAGCAGTTCTTC
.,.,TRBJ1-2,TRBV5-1,CASSLPVRTLGVSYYGYTF,TGCGCCAGCAGCTTGCCCGTTCGAACGCTCGGGGTCTCATACTATGGCTACACCTTC
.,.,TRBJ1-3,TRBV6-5,CASSYSLGALGNTIYF,TGTGCCAGCAGTTACTCGCTGGGGGCACTGGGAAACACCATATATTTT
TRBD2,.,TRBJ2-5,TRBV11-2,CASSLGLGLAGQETQYF,TGTGCCAGCAGCTTAGGGTTGGGGCTAGCGGGGCAAGAGACCCAGTACTTC
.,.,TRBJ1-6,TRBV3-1,CASSRRNGDFNF,TGTGCCAGCAGCCGAAGAAATGGTGATTTCAACTTT
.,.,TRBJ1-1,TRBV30,CAWTRSYGTEAFF,TGTGCCTGGACCAGAAGCTACGGCACTGAAGCTTTCTTT
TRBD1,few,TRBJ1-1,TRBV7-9,CASSPPDRVTEAFF,TGTGCCAGCAGCCCCCCCGACAGGGTCACTGAAGCTTTCTTT
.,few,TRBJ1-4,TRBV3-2,CASSPPTVNLMKNCFF,.
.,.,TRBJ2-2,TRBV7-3,CASSLMAGNTGELFF,TGTGCCAGCAGCTTAATGGCGGGGAACACCGGGGAGCTGTTTTTT
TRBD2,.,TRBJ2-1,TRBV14,CASSQVGGLYNEQFF,TGTGCCAGCAGCCAAGTCGGGGGGTTATACAATGAGCAGTTCTTC
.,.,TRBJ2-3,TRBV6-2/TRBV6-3,CASSYYLAASTDTQYF,TGTGCCAGCAGTTACTATCTCGCGGCTAGCACAGATACGCAGTATTTT
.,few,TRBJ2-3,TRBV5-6,CASSSMPRVETDTQYF,TGTGCCAGCAGCTCGATGCCTAGAGTGGAGACAGATACGCAGTATTTT
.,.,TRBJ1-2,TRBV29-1,CSCGSREVDYGYTF,TGCAGCTGCGGCAGCCGGGAGGTCGACTATGGCTACACCTTC
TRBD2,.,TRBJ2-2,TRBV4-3,CASSQPLAGGLGELFF,TGCGCCAGCAGCCAGCCGCTAGCGGGGGGGCTCGGGGAGCTGTTTTTT
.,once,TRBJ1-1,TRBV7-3,CASSPNGRNTEAFF,TGTGCCAGCAGCCCCAATGGCCGGAACACTGAAGCTTTCTTT
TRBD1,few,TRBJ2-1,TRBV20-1,CSADGTGVGSYNEQFF,TGCAGTGCGGACGGGACAGGGGTAGGGTCCTACAATGAGCAGTTCTTC
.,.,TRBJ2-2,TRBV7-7,CASSHRGSSGELFF,TGTGCCAGCAGCCATAGAGGGAGTAGCGGGGAGCTGTTTTTT
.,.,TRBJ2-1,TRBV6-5,CASRPGGSSYNEQFF,TGTGCCAGCAGACCTGGGGGCAGCTCCTACAATGAGCAGTTCTTC
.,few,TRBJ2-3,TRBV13,CASSHERQYF,TGTGCCAGCAGCCATGAGAGGCAGTATTTT
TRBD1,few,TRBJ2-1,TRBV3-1,CASSPYPTGEYGNEQFF,TGTGCCAGCAGCCCGTACCCGACAGGGGAATATGGGAATGAGCAGTTCTTC
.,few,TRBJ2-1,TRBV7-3,CASSSGVSYEQFF,TGTGCCAGCAGCTCAGGGGTCTCCTATGAGCAGTTCTTC
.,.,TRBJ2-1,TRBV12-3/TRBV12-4,CASSDGPGTGYYEQFF,TGTGCCAGCAGCGACGGTCCCGGGACTGGGTACTATGAGCAGTTCTTC
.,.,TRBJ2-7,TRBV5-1,CASSGQTAGSSYEQYF,TGCGCCAGCAGCGGACAGACAGCCGGAAGCTCCTACGAGCAGTACTTC
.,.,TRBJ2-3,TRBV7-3,CASSLTAGRQYF,TGTGCCAGCAGCTTAACGGCGGGGCGGCAGTATTTT
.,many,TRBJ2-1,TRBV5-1,CASNPTGTDEQFF,TGCGCCAGCAACCCAACAGGGACCGATGAGCAGTTCTTC
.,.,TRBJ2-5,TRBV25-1,CASSESQGRETQYF,TGTGCCAGCAGTGAATCTCAGGGAAGAGAGACCCAGTACTTC
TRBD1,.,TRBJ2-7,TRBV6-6,CASSYSGQGHEQYF,TGTGCCAGCAGTTACTCAGGACAGGGACACGAGCAGTACTTC
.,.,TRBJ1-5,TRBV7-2,CASSLAVGSYSNQPQHF,TGTGCCAGCAGCTTAGCCGTAGGATCTTATAGCAATCAGCCCCAGCATTTT
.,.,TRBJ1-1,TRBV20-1,CSARTVPNRLTEAFF,TGCAGTGCTCGGACAGTCCCAAACCGGCTCACTGAAGCTTTCTTT
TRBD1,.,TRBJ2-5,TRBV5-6,CASSVTGVEETQYF,TGTGCCAGCAGCGTTACAGGGGTAGAGGAGACCCAGTACTTC
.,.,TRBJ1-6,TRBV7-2,CASSPTGTRPLLHF,TGTGCCAGCAGCCCGACTGGAACCCGCCCTCTCCTCCACTTT
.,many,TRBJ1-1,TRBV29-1,CSVDGNTEAFF,TGCAGCGTCGACGGGAACACTGAAGCTTTCTTT
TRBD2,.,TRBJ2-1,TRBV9,CASSVVPAGGNEQFF,TGTGCCAGCAGCGTAGTGCCAGCGGGGGGCAATGAGCAGTTCTTC
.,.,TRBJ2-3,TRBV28,CASTPVRRDTQYF,TGTGCCAGCACCCCGGTCCGCCGGGATACGCAGTATTTT
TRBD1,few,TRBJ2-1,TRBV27,CASSWDRGSYNEQFF,TGTGCCAGCAGTTGGGACAGGGGTTCCTACAATGAGCAGTTCTTC
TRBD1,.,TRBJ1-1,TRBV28,CASSDRVLDTEAFF,TGTGCCAGCAGCGACAGGGTCCTCGACACTGAAGCTTTCTTT
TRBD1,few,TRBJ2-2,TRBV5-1,CASRGTVVTGELFF,TGCGCCAGCAGGGGGACAGTCGTCACCGGGGAGCTGTTTTTT
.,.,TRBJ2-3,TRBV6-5,CASSSDRNTDTQYF,TGTGCCAGCAGTTCCGACAGAAACACAGATACGCAGTATTTT
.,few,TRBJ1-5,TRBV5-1,CASRGGEAQPQHF,TGCGCCAGCAGGGGGGGCGAGGCGCAGCCCCAGCATTTT
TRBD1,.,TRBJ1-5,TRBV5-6,CASSFRTGRTQHF,TGTGCCAGCAGCTTCCGGACAGGCAGGACCCAGCATTTT
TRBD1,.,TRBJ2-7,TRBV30,CAWGTGRIEQYF,TGTGCCTGGGGGACAGGGCGGATCGAGCAGTACTTC
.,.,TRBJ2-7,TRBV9,CASSVGQRLGYEQYF,TGTGCCAGCAGCGTAGGACAGCGCCTCGGGTACGAGCAGTACTTC
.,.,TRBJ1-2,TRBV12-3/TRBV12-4,CASSYRLLKDRLGYGYTF,TGTGCCAGCAGTTACCGGCTTCTAAAGGACCGGTTGGGGTATGGCTACACCTTC
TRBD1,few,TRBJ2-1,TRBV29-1,CSVAGTGLGYEQFF,TGCAGCGTCGCCGGGACAGGTCTGGGTTATGAGCAGTTCTTC
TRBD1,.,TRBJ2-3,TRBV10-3,CATGQGGGPTDTQYF,TGTGCCACCGGACAGGGCGGAGGACCCACAGATACGCAGTATTTT
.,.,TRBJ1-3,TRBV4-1,CASSPRDGKGNTIYF,TGCGCCAGCAGCCCGCGGGACGGCAAGGGAAACACCATATATTTT
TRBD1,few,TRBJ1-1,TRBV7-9,CASSLWPGQNLNTEAFF,TGTGCCAGCAGCCTCTGGCCGGGACAGAATCTAAACACTGAAGCTTTCTTT
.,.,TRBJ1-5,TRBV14,CASSLRLWGAQPQHF,TGTGCCAGCAGCCTACGCCTATGGGGGGCTCAGCCCCAGCATTTT
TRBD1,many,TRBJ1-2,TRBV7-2,CASSLTGTAYGYTF,TGTGCCAGCAGCCTAACCGGGACAGCCTATGGCTACACCTTC